This is a list of T cell receptor beta chains from one sample in a study of cytomegalovirus exposure and HLA in healthy donors. Using immunoSEQ multiplex PCR, the repertoire was profiled, and TCRdb retains in-frame clones only, with some absent. The repertoire holds just over 150,000 clones, with roughly 85% as singletons. The sample consisted of PBMCs. These receptors were obtained from a man aged 18 to 35 in good health and CMV-seropositive. CDR3s include the opening cysteine and the closing phenylalanine or tryptophan. A D gene is named only where the DNA matches it firmly. A row's size may be missing; if present it is once, few, many or a size class.

d_call j_call v_call clone_size cdr3_nt cdr3_aa
TRBD2 TRBJ2-1 TRBV6-5 NA TGTGCCAGCAGGGTGACTAGCGCCGGGGCGAATGAGCAGTTCTTC CASRVTSAGANEQFF
TRBD2 TRBJ2-1 TRBV5-6 once TGTGCCAGCAGCCCCACGGGACTATCCTACAATGAGCAGTTCTTC CASSPTGLSYNEQFF
TRBD1 TRBJ2-7 TRBV18 NA TGTGCCAGCTCACCCCCCGGACAGGGTCAATACGAGCAGTACTTC CASSPPGQGQYEQYF
TRBD2 TRBJ2-3 TRBV5-4 NA TGTGCCAGCAGGGGCGGGGGGAACACAGATACGCAGTATTTT CASRGGGNTDTQYF
NA TRBJ1-2 TRBV19 NA TGTGCCAGTAGTAGGTATCCAGCGAATCATGGCTACACCTTC CASSRYPANHGYTF
TRBD2 TRBJ2-3 TRBV11-3 NA TGTGCCAGCAGCTTGTCCTCGGGGGGGGGCCGATCAGATACGCAGTATTTT CASSLSSGGGRSDTQYF
TRBD1 TRBJ1-1 TRBV7-8 NA TGTGCCAGCAGCTTCTACAGGGGGACGAGCACTGAAGCTTTCTTT CASSFYRGTSTEAFF
TRBD1 TRBJ2-7 TRBV19 NA TGTGCCAGTAGCCGGACAGGGGAATACGAGCAGTACTTC CASSRTGEYEQYF
NA TRBJ2-2 TRBV7-8 NA TGTGCCAGCAGCTTAGAGCCAAAGAACACCGGGGAGCTGTTTTTT CASSLEPKNTGELFF
TRBD2 TRBJ2-5 TRBV4-2 few TGTGCCAGCAGCCAAGACGGGGCCAGCGGGGGGGCCTGGGAGACCCAGTACTTC CASSQDGASGGAWETQYF
TRBD1 TRBJ2-7 TRBV11-3 NA TGTGCCAGCAGCTCCACCGGGACAGGCACGAGGGGCGAGCAGTACTTC CASSSTGTGTRGEQYF
NA TRBJ2-2 TRBV5-6 once TGTGCCAGCAGCCCAACAGGGCCGAACACCGGGGAGCTGTTTTTT CASSPTGPNTGELFF
TRBD1 TRBJ1-3 TRBV12-5 once TGTGCTAGTGGTTCGAGGACAGGGTCTGGAAACACCATATATTTT CASGSRTGSGNTIYF
NA TRBJ2-1 TRBV30 NA TGTGCCTCCTGGGAGGGGGGACCGCGTGAGCAGTTCTTC CASWEGGPREQFF
TRBD2 TRBJ2-7 TRBV2 once TGTGCCAGCCGATCTCCGTTGAGCGGGGGGGCCTACGAGCAGTACTTC CASRSPLSGGAYEQYF
TRBD1 TRBJ1-1 TRBV4-3 NA TGCGCCAGCAGCCAGACGGACAGGGACACTGAAGCTTTCTTT CASSQTDRDTEAFF
NA TRBJ2-5 TRBV5-1 once TGCGCCAGCAGCTTGGACCCTCCCGGGTCCGGGAGCGGCATACAAGAGACCCAGTACTTC CASSLDPPGSGSGIQETQYF
NA TRBJ1-2 TRBV4-1 few TGCGCCAGCAGCCGGGGTCTTTTGGGCGGGGACGACTATGGCTACACCTTC CASSRGLLGGDDYGYTF
NA TRBJ1-5 TRBV18 NA TGTGCCAGCTCGCCCGACAGCGACAATCAGCCCCAGCATTTT CASSPDSDNQPQHF
NA TRBJ1-5 TRBV5-6 NA TGTGCCAGCAGCTTGTGGGGGCTCTACAATCAGCCCCAGCATTTT CASSLWGLYNQPQHF
TRBD2 TRBJ2-3 TRBV5-4 NA TGTGCCAGCAGTCGCCAAACACTAGCGGGGGCCCCCACAGATACGCAGTATTTT CASSRQTLAGAPTDTQYF
NA TRBJ1-1 TRBV30 NA TGTGCCTGGAGTGTTGGACAGAGTGTTGAAGCTTTCTTT CAWSVGQSVEAFF
TRBD1 TRBJ1-1 TRBV7-2 NA TGTGCCAGCAGCTTACAGGGGGCGCACACTGAAGCTTTCTTT CASSLQGAHTEAFF
NA TRBJ1-2 TRBV23-1 NA TGCGCCAGCGTCCGGAGGGTCCTGGGGTGGAACTATGGCTACACCTTC CASVRRVLGWNYGYTF
NA TRBJ1-2 TRBV7-8 NA TGTGCCAGCAGCCTGAAACAGGTGGACTATGGCTACACCTTC CASSLKQVDYGYTF
NA TRBJ2-1 TRBV7-6 NA TGTGCCAGCAGCTTAGAAATCCGGCGGCAGAAGAATTTGGCCAATGAGCAGTTCTTC CASSLEIRRQKNLANEQFF
TRBD1 TRBJ1-2 TRBV14 few TGTGCCAGCAGCCAACGGACAGGGGGAAATGGCTACACCTTC CASSQRTGGNGYTF
NA TRBJ1-6 TRBV4-3 NA TGCGCCAGCAGCCAAGGACAACTTAATTCACCCCTCCACTTT CASSQGQLNSPLHF
TRBD2 TRBJ2-5 TRBV5-1 NA TGCGCCAGCAGCGACTCTAGCGGGGGGACCCAGTACTTC CASSDSSGGTQYF
TRBD2 TRBJ2-7 TRBV6-5 NA TGTGCCAGCAGTTACTCGGGGGGGACCTACGAGCAGTACTTC CASSYSGGTYEQYF
NA TRBJ2-5 TRBV5-1 NA TGCGCCAGCAGCTTGGCTCAAGAGACCCAGTACTTC CASSLAQETQYF
NA TRBJ2-1 TRBV7-9 once TGTTCCAGCAGCTCTAGCGACGTATACAATGAGCAGTTCTTC CSSSSSDVYNEQFF
NA TRBJ1-1 TRBV2 NA TGTGCCAGCAGTGAGACAGGAGGAATGAACACTGAAGCTTTCTTT CASSETGGMNTEAFF
NA TRBJ1-2 TRBV5-1 NA TGCGCCAGCAGTAAGGACGTGACAGTCTATGGCTACACCTTC CASSKDVTVYGYTF
NA TRBJ1-5 TRBV19 NA TGTGCCAGTACCGAATTTTGGACAACTTATAGCAATCAGCCCCAGCATTTT CASTEFWTTYSNQPQHF
NA TRBJ1-1 TRBV6-5 NA TGTGCCAGCAGTTACCAGAGGATGAACACTGAAGCTTTCTTT CASSYQRMNTEAFF
TRBD1 TRBJ2-1 TRBV6-5 NA TGTGCCAGCAGGTCCGGGGGACAGGGAAACAATGAGCAGTTCTTC CASRSGGQGNNEQFF
NA TRBJ2-3 TRBV9 few TGTGCCAGCAGCGTTGCAGGGTTCAGCACAGATACGCAGTATTTT CASSVAGFSTDTQYF
NA TRBJ1-5 TRBV11-3 NA TGTGCCAGCAGCGCCGGACAAAATCAGCCCCAGCATTTT CASSAGQNQPQHF
TRBD1 TRBJ2-3 TRBV4-1 NA TGCGCCAGCAGCCAAGGGGCAGGGGGAATGGATACGCAGTATTTT CASSQGAGGMDTQYF
NA TRBJ1-5 TRBV18 NA TGTGCCAGCTCACCGGAACAGAACAATCAGCCCCAGCATTTT CASSPEQNNQPQHF
NA TRBJ2-1 TRBV6-5 NA TGTGCCAGCAGTTACTCGACGGTGGAGTTTGAGCAGTTCTTC CASSYSTVEFEQFF
TRBD1 TRBJ2-7 TRBV6-6 NA TGTGCCAGCAGTAATCAACCGGGACAGAACACCTACGAGCAGTACTTC CASSNQPGQNTYEQYF
TRBD1 TRBJ1-2 TRBV30 NA TGTGCCTGGAGTGTACGGACAGGGTATAACAATGGCTACACCTTC CAWSVRTGYNNGYTF
NA TRBJ1-2 TRBV11-3 NA TGTGCCAGCAGCGGATTCGCCCTCGAGGGGGACTATGGCTACACCTTC CASSGFALEGDYGYTF
NA TRBJ2-2 TRBV6-5 NA TGTGCCAGCAGTTACGACTGGAGTACCGGGGAGCTGTTTTTT CASSYDWSTGELFF
TRBD1 TRBJ2-7 TRBV14 NA TGTGCCAGCAGCCGCGACAGGGGATTCGGCGAGCAGTACTTC CASSRDRGFGEQYF
TRBD2 TRBJ2-3 TRBV11-3 NA TGTGCCAGCAGCTTAGATCACACTAGCGCGATTCAGTATTTT CASSLDHTSAIQYF
NA TRBJ1-2 TRBV10-3 NA TGTGCCATCAGTGCGGGGGTGGAGCTTGGCTACACCTTC CAISAGVELGYTF
TRBD1 TRBJ2-7 TRBV19 NA TGTGCCAGTAGTATTCAGGGGGCGATGTACGAGCAGTACTTC CASSIQGAMYEQYF
NA TRBJ1-2 TRBV7-8 NA TGTGCCAGCAGCTTAGGGCTGGAGCTGGCAGGCTACACCTTC CASSLGLELAGYTF
NA TRBJ1-6 TRBV5-4 NA TGTGCCAGCAGCTTATGGGGCCGCAATAATTCACCCCTCCACTTT CASSLWGRNNSPLHF
NA TRBJ1-3 TRBV5-1 NA TGCGCCAGCAGCTTGGCGCCAGGCACTGGAAACACCATATATTTT CASSLAPGTGNTIYF
NA TRBJ2-7 TRBV6-5 NA TGTGCTAGCCGCTCGGACAGCTCCTACGAGCAGTACTTC CASRSDSSYEQYF
NA TRBJ2-1 TRBV14 NA TGTGCCAGCAGCCAAGATCTGTACAATGAGCAGTTCTTC CASSQDLYNEQFF
NA TRBJ2-1 TRBV7-3 NA TGTGCCAGCAGCTTAGGCTCCAGGTACAACAATGAGCAGTTCTTC CASSLGSRYNNEQFF
NA TRBJ1-3 TRBV4-2 NA TGTGCCAGCAGCCAAGATCTTACAGGGCCAGGAAACACCATATATTTT CASSQDLTGPGNTIYF
TRBD1 TRBJ2-6 TRBV7-9 NA TGTGCCAGCAGCTTTGGGACAGGGGGAAGCGGGGCCAACGTCCTGACTTTC CASSFGTGGSGANVLTF
NA TRBJ1-1 TRBV7-9 NA TGTGCCAGCAGCTTGTGGGCGAACACTGAAGCTTTCTTT CASSLWANTEAFF